The rows below give T cell receptor beta chains drawn from one sample of a study of graft-versus-host responses after intestinal transplantation. Method: immunoSEQ multiplex PCR; TCRdb's copy keeps in-frame clones and lacks some. Of roughly 120,000 clones in the sample, 85% to 95% were seen once. The antigens for these receptors are not known. The sequenced sample was unstimulated CD8+ T cells sorted from spleen or lymph node cells, obtained before transplant. The receptors shown here come from a human donor who was the organ donor for an intestinal transplant. Each CDR3 is given with its conserved first and last residue. Each record gives: clone size, V gene, J gene, D gene, CDR3 protein, CDR3 DNA. A D gene is named only where the DNA matches it firmly. Expanded clones get a size class; other rows say once, few or many, or leave the size out.

-	TRBV11-2	TRBJ2-7	-	CASSLDYAGNEQYF	TGTGCCAGCAGCTTAGACTACGCGGGAAACGAGCAGTACTTC
-	TRBV7-9	TRBJ2-7	-	CASSWTRTDVSSYEQYF	TGTGCCAGCAGCTGGACCCGGACGGACGTGAGCTCCTACGAGCAGTACTTC
-	TRBV19	TRBJ2-1	-	CASSLGLTYNEQFF	TGTGCCAGTAGTCTCGGGTTAACCTACAATGAGCAGTTCTTC
-	TRBV28	TRBJ2-7	-	CASSHLPTVSEQYF	TGTGCCAGCAGTCACCTCCCGACGGTCTCCGAGCAGTACTTC
-	TRBV7-2	TRBJ2-1	-	CASSLSPDEQFF	TGTGCCAGCAGCTTAAGTCCGGATGAGCAGTTCTTC
-	TRBV20-1	TRBJ1-5	-	CSASSDQPQHF	TGCAGTGCTAGCTCAGATCAGCCCCAGCATTTT
-	TRBV9	TRBJ2-5	-	CASSNARETQYF	TGTGCCAGCAGCAACGCGAGGGAGACCCAGTACTTC
few	TRBV4-3	TRBJ2-7	-	CASSQDGYEQYF	TGCGCCAGCAGCCAAGATGGGTACGAGCAGTACTTC
-	TRBV10-3	TRBJ2-3	-	CAITDLQTDTQYF	TGTGCCATCACCGACCTCCAGACAGATACGCAGTATTTT
-	TRBV27	TRBJ2-3	-	CASSIGGPDTQYF	TGTGCCAGCAGTATCGGGGGCCCAGATACGCAGTATTTT
-	TRBV11-2	TRBJ2-5	-	CASSLVASLKETQYF	TGTGCCAGCAGCTTAGTGGCGTCCCTCAAAGAGACCCAGTACTTC
-	TRBV7-2	TRBJ2-2	-	CASSLLDATGELFF	TGTGCCAGCAGCTTACTAGACGCCACCGGGGAGCTGTTTTTT
-	TRBV6-4	TRBJ2-2	TRBD2	CASSDIAGGELFF	TGTGCCAGCAGTGACATAGCGGGCGGGGAGCTGTTTTTT
once	TRBV6-5	TRBJ2-3	-	CASSYGSTDTQYF	TGTGCCAGCAGTTACGGGAGCACAGATACGCAGTATTTT
-	TRBV19	TRBJ2-7	TRBD2	CASSRASGRHEQYF	TGTGCCAGTAGTAGGGCTAGCGGGAGACACGAGCAGTACTTC
once	TRBV7-9	TRBJ2-7	-	CASSPLVADSSYEQYF	TGTGCCAGCAGCCCGCTGGTAGCCGACAGCTCCTACGAGCAGTACTTC
-	TRBV27	TRBJ1-4	-	CASMARGGRGEKLFF	TGTGCCAGCATGGCCCGTGGGGGGAGAGGCGAAAAACTGTTTTTT
-	TRBV6-1	TRBJ1-1	-	CASRGGLSTEAFF	TGTGCCAGCAGGGGGGGGTTGTCCACTGAAGCTTTCTTT
-	TRBV5-4	TRBJ2-7	TRBD1	CASSFETGSYEQYF	TGTGCCAGCAGCTTCGAGACAGGGTCCTACGAGCAGTACTTC
-	TRBV9	TRBJ2-7	TRBD2	CASSLSGMPYEQYF	TGTGCCAGCAGCCTTAGCGGGATGCCCTACGAGCAGTACTTC
once	TRBV2	TRBJ2-5	-	CASSGVAPQETQYF	TGTGCCAGCAGTGGAGTGGCGCCACAAGAGACCCAGTACTTC
-	TRBV27	TRBJ2-1	TRBD1	CASSPGQGYNEQFF	TGTGCCAGCAGTCCGGGACAGGGGTACAATGAGCAGTTCTTC
-	TRBV5-1	TRBJ2-1	TRBD2	CASSFGGSNYEQFF	TGCGCCAGCAGCTTTGGCGGGAGTAACTATGAGCAGTTCTTC
-	TRBV5-1	TRBJ2-1	TRBD2	CASSFGPGTSGRANHYNEQFF	TGCGCCAGCAGCTTTGGTCCCGGGACTAGCGGGAGGGCCAACCATTACAATGAGCAGTTCTTC
-	TRBV29-1	TRBJ2-4	-	CSVESRPQGLSKNIQYF	TGCAGCGTTGAGTCCAGGCCACAGGGTTTATCCAAAAACATTCAGTACTTC
-	TRBV21-1	TRBJ1-4	-	CASSNLQGEKLFF	TGTGCCAGCAGCAACTTACAGGGAGAAAAACTGTTTTTT
-	TRBV27	TRBJ2-7	TRBD2	CASSMGLALEQYF	TGTGCCAGCAGTATGGGACTAGCTCTCGAGCAGTACTTC
-	TRBV2	TRBJ2-7	-	CAITGTFTYEQYF	TGTGCCATTACCGGGACCTTCACCTACGAGCAGTACTTC
-	TRBV29-1	TRBJ1-5	-	CSVYLGEAQHF	TGCAGCGTTTACTTAGGTGAAGCCCAGCATTTT
-	TRBV7-9	TRBJ2-2	-	CASSLVGGAMAGELFF	TGTGCCAGCAGCTTAGTTGGGGGTGCTATGGCCGGGGAGCTGTTTTTT
once	TRBV28	TRBJ1-6	TRBD1	CASRTDRGYNSPLHF	TGTGCCAGCAGAACGGACAGGGGCTACAATTCACCCCTCCACTTT
once	TRBV6-5	TRBJ1-1	TRBD1	CASSYSTGANTEAFF	TGTGCCAGCAGTTACTCGACAGGGGCAAACACTGAAGCTTTCTTT
once	TRBV11-2	TRBJ2-1	TRBD2	CASSLGFASGTENNEQFF	TGTGCCAGCAGCTTAGGTTTTGCTAGCGGGACCGAAAACAATGAGCAGTTCTTC
-	TRBV2	TRBJ1-1	-	CASQDANTEAFF	TGTGCCAGCCAGGACGCGAACACTGAAGCTTTCTTT
-	TRBV5-8	TRBJ2-1	-	CASSLMLLGSYNEQFF	TGTGCCAGCAGCTTGATGCTCTTGGGTTCCTACAATGAGCAGTTCTTC
-	TRBV27	TRBJ1-5	-	CASSVSWGQPQHF	TGTGCCAGCAGTGTGAGTTGGGGTCAGCCCCAGCATTTT
-	TRBV23-1	TRBJ1-1	-	CASSHEGEAFF	TGCGCCAGCAGTCATGAGGGGGAAGCTTTCTTT
-	TRBV27	TRBJ2-7	TRBD1	CASSLSRDRPEQYF	TGTGCCAGCAGTTTATCCCGGGACAGACCCGAGCAGTACTTC
-	TRBV27	TRBJ2-1	-	CASSLGSYNEQFF	TGTGCCAGCAGCCTGGGGAGTTACAATGAGCAGTTCTTC
once	TRBV28	TRBJ1-3	-	CASSLTQGRNTIYF	TGTGCCAGCAGTTTGACACAGGGTCGAAACACCATATATTTT
-	TRBV14	TRBJ1-5	-	CASSQGQGSNQPQHF	TGTGCCAGCAGCCAAGGGCAGGGAAGCAATCAGCCCCAGCATTTT
once	TRBV5-6	TRBJ2-7	-	CASSLTRDEQYF	TGTGCCAGCAGCTTGACTAGGGACGAGCAGTACTTC
-	TRBV11-2	TRBJ2-1	-	CASSAPNEGPSGEQFF	TGTGCCAGCAGCGCTCCCAACGAGGGGCCCTCTGGGGAGCAGTTCTTC
-	TRBV5-1	TRBJ2-6	-	CASSLAGALGANVLTF	TGCGCCAGCAGCTTAGCAGGGGCTCTGGGGGCCAACGTCCTGACTTTC
-	TRBV4-1	TRBJ2-7	-	CASSQDRVQGGSYEQYF	TGCGCCAGCAGCCAAGATCGGGTACAGGGAGGGTCCTACGAGCAGTACTTC
once	TRBV4-1	TRBJ2-7	TRBD1	CASSQRTGIYEQYF	TGCGCCAGCAGCCAACGGACAGGGATCTACGAGCAGTACTTC
-	TRBV4-2	TRBJ2-5	-	CASSQDLRGATPKETQYF	TGTGCCAGCAGCCAAGATCTTCGGGGGGCCACTCCCAAAGAGACCCAGTACTTC
-	TRBV16	TRBJ1-4	-	CASSPDPGRGEEVLFF	TGTGCCAGCAGCCCAGACCCGGGGCGAGGGGAGGAAGTACTGTTTTTT